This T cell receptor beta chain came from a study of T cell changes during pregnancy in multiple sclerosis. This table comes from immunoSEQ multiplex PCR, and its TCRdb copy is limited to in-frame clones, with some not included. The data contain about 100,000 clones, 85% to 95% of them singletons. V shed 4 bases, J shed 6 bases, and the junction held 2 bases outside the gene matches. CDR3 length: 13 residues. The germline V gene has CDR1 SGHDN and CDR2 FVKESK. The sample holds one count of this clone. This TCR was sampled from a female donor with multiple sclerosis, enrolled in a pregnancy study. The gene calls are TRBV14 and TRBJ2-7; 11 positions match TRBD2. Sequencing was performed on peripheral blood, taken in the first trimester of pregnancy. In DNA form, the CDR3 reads TGTGCCAGCAGCCGTGGACTAGCGGGCGAGCAGTACTTC. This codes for CASSRGLAGEQYF. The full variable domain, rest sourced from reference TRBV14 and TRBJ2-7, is EAGVTQFPSHSVIEKGQTVTLRCDPISGHDNLYWYRRVMGKEIKFLLHFVKESKQDESGMPNNRFLAERTGGTYSTLKVQPAELEDSGVYFCASSRGLAGEQYFGPGTRLTVT.